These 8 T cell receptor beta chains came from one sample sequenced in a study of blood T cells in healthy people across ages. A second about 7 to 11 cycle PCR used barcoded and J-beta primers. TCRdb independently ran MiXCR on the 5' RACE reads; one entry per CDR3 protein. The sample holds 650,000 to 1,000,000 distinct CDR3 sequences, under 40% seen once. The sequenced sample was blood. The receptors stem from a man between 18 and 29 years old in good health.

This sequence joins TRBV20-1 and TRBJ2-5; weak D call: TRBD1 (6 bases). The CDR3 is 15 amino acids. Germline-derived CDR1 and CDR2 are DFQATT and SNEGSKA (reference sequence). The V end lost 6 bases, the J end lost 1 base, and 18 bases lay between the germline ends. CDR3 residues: CSAATGFPSQETQYF. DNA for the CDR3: TGCAGTGCCGCAACAGGGTTCCCCAGCCAAGAGACCCAGTACTTC.

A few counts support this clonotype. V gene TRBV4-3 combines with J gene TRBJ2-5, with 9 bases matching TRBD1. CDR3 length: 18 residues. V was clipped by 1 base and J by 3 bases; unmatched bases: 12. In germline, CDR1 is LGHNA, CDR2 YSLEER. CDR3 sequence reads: CASSQGVFGGQGEETQYF. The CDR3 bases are TGCGCCAGCAGCCAAGGGGTCTTCGGGGGACAGGGTGAAGAGACCCAGTACTTC.

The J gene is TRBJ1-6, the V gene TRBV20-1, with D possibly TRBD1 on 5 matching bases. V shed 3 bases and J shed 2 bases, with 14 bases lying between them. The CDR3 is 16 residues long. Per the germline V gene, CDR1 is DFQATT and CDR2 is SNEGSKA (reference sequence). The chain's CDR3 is CSARDRGSTYNSPLHF. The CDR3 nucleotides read TGCAGTGCTAGGGATAGGGGAAGTACCTATAATTCACCCCTCCACTTT.

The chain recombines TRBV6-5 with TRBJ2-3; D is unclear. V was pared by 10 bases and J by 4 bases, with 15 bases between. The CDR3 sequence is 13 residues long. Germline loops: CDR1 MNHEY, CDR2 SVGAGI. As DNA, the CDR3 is TGTGCCACTTGGCGAGGCCGCCCAGATACGCAGTATTTT. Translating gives CATWRGRPDTQYF.

This CDR3 is CASSVEGHYGYTF. Here the CDR3 DNA reads TGTGCCAGCAGCGTAGAGGGTCACTATGGCTACACCTTC. This sequence joins TRBV7-9 and TRBJ1-2; D gene uncertain. Trimming stripped 5 bases from V and 3 bases from J, with 10 bases between. Germline-derived CDR1 and CDR2 are SEHNR and FQNEAQ (reference sequence). This CDR3 has 13 residues.

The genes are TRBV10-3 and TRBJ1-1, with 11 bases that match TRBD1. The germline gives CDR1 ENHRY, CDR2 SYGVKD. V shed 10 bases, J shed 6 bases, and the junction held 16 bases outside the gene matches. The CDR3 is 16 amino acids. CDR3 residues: CATEPADRGPRSEAFF. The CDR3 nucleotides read TGTGCCACCGAACCCGCGGACAGGGGGCCTCGGTCTGAAGCTTTCTTT.

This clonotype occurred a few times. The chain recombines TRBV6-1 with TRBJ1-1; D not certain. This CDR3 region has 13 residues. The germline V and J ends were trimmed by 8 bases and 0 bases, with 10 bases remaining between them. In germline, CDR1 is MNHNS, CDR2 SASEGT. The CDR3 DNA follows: TGTGCCAGCGTGGGGTCGGTGAACACTGAAGCTTTCTTT. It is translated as CASVGSVNTEAFF.

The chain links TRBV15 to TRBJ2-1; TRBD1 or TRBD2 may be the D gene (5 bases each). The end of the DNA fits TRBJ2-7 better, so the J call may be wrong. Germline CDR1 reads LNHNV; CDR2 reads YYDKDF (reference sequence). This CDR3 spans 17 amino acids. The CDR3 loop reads CATSRIRIGASYNEQYF. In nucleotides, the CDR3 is TGTGCCACCAGCAGAATTCGGATCGGGGCCTCCTACAATGAGCAGTACTTC.